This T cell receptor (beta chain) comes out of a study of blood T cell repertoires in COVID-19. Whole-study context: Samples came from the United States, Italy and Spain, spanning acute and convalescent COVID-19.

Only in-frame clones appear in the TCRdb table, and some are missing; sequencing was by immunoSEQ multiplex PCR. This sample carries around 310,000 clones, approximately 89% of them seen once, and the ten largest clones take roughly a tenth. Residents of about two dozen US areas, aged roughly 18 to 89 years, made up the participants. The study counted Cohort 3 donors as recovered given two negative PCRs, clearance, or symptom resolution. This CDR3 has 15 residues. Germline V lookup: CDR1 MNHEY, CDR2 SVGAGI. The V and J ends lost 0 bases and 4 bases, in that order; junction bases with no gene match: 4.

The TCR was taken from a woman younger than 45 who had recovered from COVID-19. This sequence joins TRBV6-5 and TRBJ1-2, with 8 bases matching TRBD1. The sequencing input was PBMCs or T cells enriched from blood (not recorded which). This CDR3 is CASSYSGQGSYGYTF. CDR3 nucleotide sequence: TGTGCCAGCAGTTACTCTGGACAGGGAAGCTATGGCTACACCTTC.